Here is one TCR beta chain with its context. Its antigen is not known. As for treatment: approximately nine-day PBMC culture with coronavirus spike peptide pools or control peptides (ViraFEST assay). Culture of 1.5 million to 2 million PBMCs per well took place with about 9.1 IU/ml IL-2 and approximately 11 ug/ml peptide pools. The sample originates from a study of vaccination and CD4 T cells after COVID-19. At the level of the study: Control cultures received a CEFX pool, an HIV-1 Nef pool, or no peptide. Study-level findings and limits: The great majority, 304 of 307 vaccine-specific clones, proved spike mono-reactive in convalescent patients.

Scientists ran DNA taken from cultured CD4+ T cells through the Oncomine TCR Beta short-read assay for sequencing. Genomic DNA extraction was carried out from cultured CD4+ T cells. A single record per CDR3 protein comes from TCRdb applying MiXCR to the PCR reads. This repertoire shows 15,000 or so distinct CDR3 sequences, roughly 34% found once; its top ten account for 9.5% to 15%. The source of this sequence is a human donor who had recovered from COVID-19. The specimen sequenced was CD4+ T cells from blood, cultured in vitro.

CDR3 residues: CASSLGRTRGRQETQYF. CDR3 DNA: TGTGCCAGCAGCTTGGGCCGGACCCGGGGTCGCCAAGAGACCCAGTACTTC. The chain joins TRBV5-6 to TRBJ2-5; D might be TRBD2 (5 bases). The V and J ends lost 0 bases and 1 base respectively, with 16 bases between them. From germline, CDR1 is SGHDT and CDR2 YYEEEE. The CDR3 totals 17 residues.